A selection of T cell receptor beta chains follows, all from one sample in a study of post-analysis software for immune sequencing data. TCRdb independently ran MiXCR on the PCR reads; one entry per CDR3 protein. The repertoire includes roughly 800,000 distinct CDR3 sequences, about 53% of them detected once, and about 4.5% sits in the top ten. Sample: blood. The receptors here all came from a girl under 18 with multiple sclerosis. CDR3s include the opening cysteine and the closing phenylalanine or tryptophan. The D gene is left open where the match is weak. Clone sizes are given selectively: once, few, many, or a class where the clone is expanded.

cdr3_aa,cdr3_nt,clone_size,j_call,v_call,d_call
CAASRELDRGEQYF,TGTGCCGCCAGCAGAGAACTTGACAGGGGCGAGCAGTACTTC,-,TRBJ2-7,TRBV15,TRBD1
CASSGTTSPDTQYF,TGTGCCAGCAGTGGGACGACTAGTCCAGATACGCAGTATTTT,-,TRBJ2-3,TRBV6-1,-
CASSTRTSGEVEETQYF,TGTGCCAGCAGTACGCGGACTAGCGGGGAGGTGGAGGAGACCCAGTACTTC,-,TRBJ2-5,TRBV6-6,TRBD2
CASTSGASGNQPQHF,TGTGCCAGCACCAGTGGGGCGTCGGGCAATCAGCCCCAGCATTTT,-,TRBJ1-5,TRBV7-9,-
CSARSGTENEKLFF,TGCAGTGCTAGGTCCGGGACAGAAAATGAAAAACTGTTTTTT,-,TRBJ1-4,TRBV20-1,TRBD1
CATRLASYEQYF,TGTGCCACCAGACTAGCGTCCTACGAGCAGTACTTC,-,TRBJ2-7,TRBV10-3,TRBD2
CASSSMGATQETQYF,TGTGCCAGCAGTTCAATGGGAGCGACCCAAGAGACCCAGTACTTC,-,TRBJ2-5,TRBV25-1,-
CASSRGTSGDLAKNIQYF,TGCGCCAGCAGCCGAGGGACTAGCGGTGATTTAGCCAAAAACATTCAGTACTTC,-,TRBJ2-4,TRBV5-1,TRBD2
CASSFRRNQPQHF,TGTGCCAGCAGTTTCCGCCGCAATCAGCCCCAGCATTTT,-,TRBJ1-5,TRBV12-3/TRBV12-4,-
CASSLRGTYGYTF,TGTGCCAGCAGCCTGCGGGGGACCTATGGCTACACCTTC,-,TRBJ1-2,TRBV3-1,-
CASSPGTGALYGYTF,TGTGCCAGCTCACCCGGGACAGGCGCCCTCTATGGCTACACCTTC,few,TRBJ1-2,TRBV18,TRBD1
CASSLIPSGTYNEQFF,TGTGCCAGCAGCTTAATCCCTAGCGGGACCTACAATGAGCAGTTCTTC,-,TRBJ2-1,TRBV7-3,TRBD2
CASSYSISGTGHGYTF,TGTGCCAGCAGTTACTCGATTTCCGGGACAGGGCATGGCTACACCTTC,-,TRBJ1-2,TRBV6-5,TRBD1
CASSLTMSYEQYF,TGTGCCAGCAGCTTAACGATGAGCTACGAGCAGTACTTC,-,TRBJ2-7,TRBV7-3,-
CATSGTSGQETQYF,TGTGCCACCAGCGGGACTAGCGGGCAAGAGACCCAGTACTTC,-,TRBJ2-5,TRBV5-5,TRBD2
CASSLLGNKPDTQYF,TGTGCCAGCAGCTTATTGGGGAACAAGCCCGATACGCAGTATTTT,-,TRBJ2-3,TRBV7-3,-
CSVTSPGTLYEQYF,TGCAGCGTCACCTCTCCAGGGACTCTGTACGAGCAGTACTTC,few,TRBJ2-7,TRBV29-1,-
CASSLRTGGAGELFF,TGTGCCAGCAGTCTCAGGACAGGGGGGGCCGGGGAGCTGTTTTTT,-,TRBJ2-2,TRBV6-5,TRBD1
CASSETGTDYGYTF,TGCGCCAGCAGCGAAACAGGGACCGATTATGGCTACACCTTC,once,TRBJ1-2,TRBV5-1,-
CASRTEADTQYF,TGTGCCAGCAGGACGGAGGCAGATACGCAGTATTTT,-,TRBJ2-3,TRBV14,-
CSVELGNTDTQYF,TGCAGCGTTGAATTGGGAAACACAGATACGCAGTATTTT,few,TRBJ2-3,TRBV29-1,-
CASSLNARRGGYTF,TGTGCCAGCAGCTTAAATGCACGACGGGGCGGCTACACCTTC,few,TRBJ1-2,TRBV7-2,-
CASSQDGLNTDTQYF,TGTGCCAGCAGTCAAGACGGACTCAACACAGATACGCAGTATTTT,-,TRBJ2-3,TRBV4-2,-
CSVDSNRANNEQFF,TGCAGCGTCGATTCAAATCGAGCAAACAATGAGCAGTTCTTC,few,TRBJ2-1,TRBV29-1,-
CASSTGGAGRRADTQYF,TGTGCCAGCAGTACAGGGGGCGCAGGGCGCAGGGCAGATACGCAGTATTTT,once,TRBJ2-3,TRBV2,TRBD1
CASSQASGLAKNIQYF,TGTGCCAGCAGCCAAGCCAGCGGTCTAGCCAAAAACATTCAGTACTTC,-,TRBJ2-4,TRBV3-1,-
CSAAGVRGLTEAFF,TGCAGTGCAGCAGGGGTACGCGGGTTGACTGAAGCTTTCTTT,-,TRBJ1-1,TRBV20-1,-
CASSLAGAAGEQYF,TGCGCCAGCAGCTTAGCGGGAGCCGCGGGGGAGCAGTACTTC,-,TRBJ2-5,TRBV5-1,TRBD2
CSARALASSWETQYF,TGCAGTGCTAGAGCCCTGGCGAGTAGCTGGGAGACCCAGTACTTC,once,TRBJ2-5,TRBV20-1,-
CASSLARERSPLHF,TGCGCCAGCAGCTTGGCCAGGGAGCGTTCACCCCTCCACTTT,once,TRBJ1-6,TRBV5-1,-
CASTLVDEQFF,TGTGCCAGCACTTTAGTGGATGAGCAGTTCTTC,-,TRBJ2-1,TRBV7-8,-
CASSHGRFSGANVLTF,TGTGCCAGCAGCCACGGACGGTTCTCTGGGGCCAACGTCCTGACTTTC,-,TRBJ2-6,TRBV11-2,-
CASSLWTPGGNTEAFF,TGTGCCAGCAGTTTATGGACGCCGGGAGGTAACACTGAAGCTTTCTTT,few,TRBJ1-1,TRBV12-3/TRBV12-4,-
CASSLVRAQGGAFF,TGCGCCAGCAGCTTGGTCAGGGCCCAGGGAGGGGCTTTCTTT,-,TRBJ1-1,TRBV5-1,-
CASSPSPGQGAKNIQYF,TGCGCCAGCAGCCCATCACCGGGACAGGGCGCCAAAAACATTCAGTACTTC,-,TRBJ2-4,TRBV5-1,TRBD1
CASSLTGGQNEKLFF,TGTGCCAGCAGCCTGACGGGAGGACAAAATGAAAAACTGTTTTTT,-,TRBJ1-4,TRBV4-2,-
CASSVEKGFFYGYTF,TGCGCCAGCAGCGTGGAGAAGGGTTTTTTTTATGGCTACACCTTC,few,TRBJ1-2,TRBV5-1,-
CASSLALAGTQETQYF,TGTGCCAGCAGCTTAGCCCTAGCGGGAACGCAAGAGACCCAGTACTTC,-,TRBJ2-5,TRBV7-2,TRBD2
CASSSYRTGGWGEQYF,TGTGCCAGCAGTTCCTATCGGACAGGGGGCTGGGGCGAGCAGTACTTC,-,TRBJ2-7,TRBV7-2,TRBD1